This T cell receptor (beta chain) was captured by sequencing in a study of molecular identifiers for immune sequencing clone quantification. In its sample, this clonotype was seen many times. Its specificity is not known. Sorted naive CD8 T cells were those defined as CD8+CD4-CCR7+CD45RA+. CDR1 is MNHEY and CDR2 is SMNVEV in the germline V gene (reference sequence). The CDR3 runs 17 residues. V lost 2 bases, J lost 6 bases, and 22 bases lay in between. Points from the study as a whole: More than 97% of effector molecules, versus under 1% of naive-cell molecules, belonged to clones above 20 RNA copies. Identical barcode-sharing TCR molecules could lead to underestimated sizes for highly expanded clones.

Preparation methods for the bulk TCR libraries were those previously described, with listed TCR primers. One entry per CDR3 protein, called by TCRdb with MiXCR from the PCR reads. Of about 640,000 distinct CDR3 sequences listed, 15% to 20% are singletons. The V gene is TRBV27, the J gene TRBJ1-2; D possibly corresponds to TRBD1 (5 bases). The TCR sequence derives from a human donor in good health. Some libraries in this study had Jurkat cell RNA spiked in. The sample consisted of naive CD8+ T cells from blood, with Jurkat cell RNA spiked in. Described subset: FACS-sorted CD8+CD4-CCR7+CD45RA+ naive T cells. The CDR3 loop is CASSLGTTDVAINGYTF. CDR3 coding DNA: TGTGCCAGCAGTTTAGGGACCACCGACGTAGCTATTAATGGCTACACCTTC.